This is a list of T cell receptor beta chains from one sample in a study of blood T cell repertoires in COVID-19. Clones were sequenced by immunoSEQ multiplex PCR, and TCRdb holds only the in-frame ones, with some missing. The sample includes around 120,000 clones, about nine tenths of them seen just once. Material for sequencing was peripheral blood. The origin of the receptors is a human donor in a cohort sampled during active COVID-19. Both conserved end residues are part of each CDR3. Fields, in order: J gene, V gene, D gene, clone size, CDR3 DNA, CDR3 protein. The D gene is left open where the match is weak. Where a row states a size, it is once, few, many or the class of an expanded clone; other rows omit it.

>TRBJ1-1|TRBV5-1|NA|NA
TGCGCCAGCAGCTTGGGACAGGAGAACACTGAAGCTTTCTTT
CASSLGQENTEAFF
>TRBJ2-5|TRBV5-1|TRBD2|NA
TGCGCCAGCAGCTCGCTGCCAGCGGGAGATCTAGAGACCCAGTACTTC
CASSSLPAGDLETQYF
>TRBJ2-5|TRBV5-6|NA|few
TGTGCCAGCAGCTTGGATGTGACAGGCCAAGAGACCCAGTACTTC
CASSLDVTGQETQYF
>TRBJ1-1|TRBV5-8|TRBD1|NA
TGTGCCAGGACGGACAGGATGAACACTGAAGCTTTCTTT
CARTDRMNTEAFF
>TRBJ1-1|TRBV9|NA|NA
TGTGCCAGCAGCGTAGTATCCGAGGGAGGGGGAGCTTTCTTT
CASSVVSEGGGAFF
>TRBJ2-3|TRBV7-2|NA|NA
TGTGCCAGCAGTCACCCGCAGGGCGGGGGCCTCACAGATACGCAGTATTTT
CASSHPQGGGLTDTQYF
>TRBJ2-7|TRBV7-9|TRBD1|NA
TGTGCCAGCAGCATTACCGGGACAGGGGTCGACGAGCAGTACTTC
CASSITGTGVDEQYF
>TRBJ1-1|TRBV10-3|NA|NA
TGTGCCATCAGCCGAGGGAACACTGAAGCTTTCTTT
CAISRGNTEAFF
>TRBJ1-4|TRBV11-2|TRBD1|NA
TGTGCCAGCAACCGGGGACAGGGAACTAATGAAAAACTGTTTTTT
CASNRGQGTNEKLFF
>TRBJ2-7|TRBV20-1|NA|NA
TGCAGTGCTAGTGACCAGGAATACGAGCAGTACTTC
CSASDQEYEQYF
>TRBJ2-1|TRBV11-3|TRBD2|NA
TGTGCCAGCACCCTAGCGGGAGGTTTCGATGAGCAGTTCTTC
CASTLAGGFDEQFF
>TRBJ2-7|TRBV11-3|TRBD2|few
TGTGCCAGCAGCTACAGGACTAGCGGAACCTACGAGCAGTACTTC
CASSYRTSGTYEQYF
>TRBJ1-5|TRBV2|NA|NA
TGTGCCAGCAGTGAACGGTCAGGGGCAAGTGGTCAGCCCCAGCATTTT
CASSERSGASGQPQHF
>TRBJ2-2|TRBV10-2|TRBD2|NA
TGCGCCAGCAGTGGACTAGCGGACACCGGGGAGCTGTTTTTT
CASSGLADTGELFF
>TRBJ2-1|TRBV2|TRBD1|NA
TGTGCCAGCAGGGCTACAGGGGACAGCTCCTACAATGAGCAGTTCTTC
CASRATGDSSYNEQFF
>TRBJ2-3|TRBV24-1|NA|NA
TGTGCCACCAGTGATCCGGGACGCGGGGGCACAGATACGCAGTATTTT
CATSDPGRGGTDTQYF
>TRBJ2-2|TRBV6-5|NA|once
TGTGCCAGCAGTCTCAGGACAGCCCGCACCGGGGAGCTGTTTTTT
CASSLRTARTGELFF
>TRBJ1-2|TRBV19|TRBD1|NA
TGTGCCAGTAGTACTTATCACGGGACAGGTGGGGACTATGGCTACACCTTC
CASSTYHGTGGDYGYTF
>TRBJ2-1|TRBV6-1|TRBD1|NA
TGTGCCAGCAGTGAAGCAGGTACAGGGGTGAATGAGCAGTTCTTC
CASSEAGTGVNEQFF
>TRBJ2-7|TRBV7-2|TRBD2|once
TGTGCCAGCAGCTCCGGACTAGCGGGGGCCTACGAGCAGTACTTC
CASSSGLAGAYEQYF
>TRBJ2-3|TRBV7-6|NA|once
TGTGCCAGCAGCGCAGACCCAGGGTTGGATACGCAGTATTTT
CASSADPGLDTQYF
>TRBJ2-1|TRBV6-5|NA|NA
NA
CASILGWGNYNEQFF
>TRBJ2-7|TRBV7-2|TRBD2|NA
TGTGCCAGCAGCTTAGGTAGCGGGCTAGAGGGCGAGCAGTACTTC
CASSLGSGLEGEQYF
>TRBJ1-4|TRBV28|TRBD1|NA
TGTGCCAGCAGTTTACCGGGACAGGGTATTGAAAAACTGTTTTTT
CASSLPGQGIEKLFF
>TRBJ2-2|TRBV4-1|TRBD1|NA
TGCGCCAGCAGACAACAGGGGGCTAACACCGGGGAGCTGTTTTTT
CASRQQGANTGELFF
>TRBJ2-5|TRBV27|NA|once
TGTGCCAGCAGTTCGCCCCCCGCCGCTAGAGAGACCCAGTACTTC
CASSSPPAARETQYF
>TRBJ2-2|TRBV5-6|TRBD2|NA
TGTGCCAGCAGCCCCCCAGGTAGCGGGAGGGGAGGAACCGGGGAGCTGTTTTTT
CASSPPGSGRGGTGELFF
>TRBJ1-4|TRBV3-1/TRBV3-2|NA|NA
TGTGCCAGCAGCCAGGGGGAGGCAACTGAAAAACTGTTTTTT
CASSQGEATEKLFF
>TRBJ2-3|TRBV10-1|TRBD2|NA
TGCGCCAGCAGTGCCCATGGCGGGGGACGGACAGATACGCAGTATTTT
CASSAHGGGRTDTQYF
>TRBJ2-7|TRBV27|TRBD2|NA
TGTGCCAGCAGTTTTGGACCAGGGAGGGTCATGCGCGACGAGCAGTACTTC
CASSFGPGRVMRDEQYF
>TRBJ2-3|TRBV5-1|TRBD2|NA
TGCGCCAGCAGCTTAGCGGGAGCCGGAGATACGCAGTATTTT
CASSLAGAGDTQYF
>TRBJ2-7|TRBV29-1|TRBD1|NA
TGCAGCGGATCCGGGACAGGGGACGGCGAGCAGTACTTC
CSGSGTGDGEQYF
>TRBJ1-5|TRBV18|TRBD1|few
TGTGCCAGCTCACGGAGCAGGGGGACTGAGCAGCCCCAGCATTTT
CASSRSRGTEQPQHF
>TRBJ2-7|TRBV19|NA|NA
TGTGCCAGTAGTACCCCCGGGGTCTCCTACGAGCAGTACTTC
CASSTPGVSYEQYF
>TRBJ2-1|TRBV4-1|NA|NA
TGCGCCAGCAGCCAAGTGGTTATCGCGGGTCGCTCCTACAATGAGCAGTTCTTC
CASSQVVIAGRSYNEQFF
>TRBJ2-5|TRBV18|TRBD1|once
TGTGCCAGCTCCCCCGGGACAGAAGAGACCCAGTACTTC
CASSPGTEETQYF
>TRBJ1-2|TRBV25-1|TRBD1|NA
TGTGCCAGCAGTGAATCTCTAACAGGGGGAGGCTACACCTTC
CASSESLTGGGYTF
>TRBJ1-2|TRBV5-5|TRBD1|NA
TGTGCCAGCAGCCCCATAGACAGGGCTACTGGCTACACCTTC
CASSPIDRATGYTF
>TRBJ2-4|TRBV7-9|TRBD2|once
TGTGCCAGCAGCTTATTAGCGGGAGGCCGTTACTTC
CASSLLAGGRYF
>TRBJ2-5|TRBV15|TRBD2|NA
TGTGCCACCAGCTCCCCGGGGGAGGGTGGGGAGACCCAGTACTTC
CATSSPGEGGETQYF
>TRBJ1-1|TRBV5-1|NA|NA
TGCGCCAGCAGCTTGGACGGGATGAACACTGAAGCTTTCTTT
CASSLDGMNTEAFF
>TRBJ2-7|TRBV21-1|NA|NA
TGTGCCAGCAGCCTCCACCAGGAGGACGAAGCCTACGAGCAGTACTTC
CASSLHQEDEAYEQYF
>TRBJ2-7|TRBV28|NA|NA
TGTGCCAGCAGTTCTGGCGGGATCGTAAACGAGCAGTACTTC
CASSSGGIVNEQYF
>TRBJ2-3|TRBV6-5|TRBD2|NA
TGTGCCAGCAGTTCTCGCCTAGCGGGTCCTCCAGATACGCAGTATTTT
CASSSRLAGPPDTQYF
>TRBJ1-1|TRBV28|NA|once
TGTGCCAGCCGGTCCCTTACCCACGGGGACACTGAAGCTTTCTTT
CASRSLTHGDTEAFF
>TRBJ2-3|TRBV10-1|NA|NA
TGCGCCAGCAGTGATCATAGCGGAGGCACAGATACGCAGTATTTT
CASSDHSGGTDTQYF
>TRBJ2-7|TRBV6-5|TRBD1|NA
TGTGCCAGCGCACAGGGGGCGGGCGCCTACGAGCAGTACTTC
CASAQGAGAYEQYF
>TRBJ1-4|TRBV27|NA|NA
TGTGCCAGCCGGACGCTGACAGCCACTAATGAAAAACTGTTTTTT
CASRTLTATNEKLFF
>TRBJ2-3|TRBV29-1|TRBD1|NA
TGCAGCGTTTCCGGGACAGGGGCCAACACAGATACGCAGTATTTT
CSVSGTGANTDTQYF
>TRBJ2-3|TRBV19|TRBD2|few
TGTGCCAGTAGTAGGACTAGCGGGAGATCAGATACGCAGTATTTT
CASSRTSGRSDTQYF
>TRBJ1-4|TRBV5-4|TRBD1|NA
TGTGCCAGCAGCAACGACAGGGATGAAAAACTGTTTTTT
CASSNDRDEKLFF
>TRBJ1-3|TRBV3-1/TRBV3-2|TRBD1|NA
TGTGCCAGCAGCCAACAGGGGGAATCTGGAAACACCATATATTTT
CASSQQGESGNTIYF
>TRBJ2-1|TRBV10-2|TRBD2|once
TGCGCCAGCAGTGACCTGGGTCGGGCAAGCGGGAGGGTGGATGAGCAGTTCTTC
CASSDLGRASGRVDEQFF
>TRBJ1-2|TRBV19|TRBD1|NA
TGTGCCAGTAGTATTACAGGGGAGAGGTATGGCTACACCTTC
CASSITGERYGYTF
>TRBJ1-1|TRBV7-8|NA|NA
TGTGCCAGCAGCTTAGTTTCGGGTAACACTGAAGCTTTCTTT
CASSLVSGNTEAFF
>TRBJ1-3|TRBV7-2|NA|once
TGTGCCAGCAGCTCAACGAAATACAAGATCTCTGGAAACACCATATATTTT
CASSSTKYKISGNTIYF
>TRBJ2-1|TRBV7-9|TRBD2|NA
TGTGCCAGCAGCAAAGCGGGGGGGCGCGGGAGTGAGCAGTTCTTC
CASSKAGGRGSEQFF
>TRBJ2-5|TRBV27|NA|NA
TGTGCCAGCAGTTTATCGGGACTTCCTCAAGAGACCCAGTACTTC
CASSLSGLPQETQYF